Following are 24 T cell receptor beta chains from one sample sequenced in a study of blood T cell repertoires in COVID-19. Method: immunoSEQ multiplex PCR; TCRdb's copy keeps in-frame clones and lacks some. The repertoire holds around 200,000 clones, approximately 86% seen once, with about 4.5% in the top ten. The material sequenced was PBMCs or T cells enriched from blood (not recorded which). The receptors were sampled from a woman aged 30 to 39 who had been exposed to COVID-19.

The chain has TRBV9 and TRBJ2-3; D gene uncertain. Germline V gives CDR1 SGDLS, CDR2 YYNGEE. CDR3 length equals 15 residues. V was pared by 0 bases and J by 2 bases, with 10 bases between. The CDR3 is CASSVGWATTDTQYF. CDR3 bases: TGTGCCAGCAGCGTAGGTTGGGCGACCACAGATACGCAGTATTTT. The full variable domain, its missing parts supplied by reference TRBV9 and TRBJ2-3, is DSGVTQTPKHLITATGQRVTLRCSPRSGDLSVYWYQQSLDQGLQFLIQYYNGEERAKGNILERFSAQQFPDLHSELNLSSLELGDSALYFCASSVGWATTDTQYFGPGTRLTVL.

V and J are TRBV24-1 and TRBJ1-2, with D possibly matching TRBD1 (5 bases). V dropped 5 bases and J dropped 3 bases, with 18 bases sitting between them. The germline V gene has CDR1 KGHDR and CDR2 SFDVKD. The CDR3 loop spans 16 amino acids. CDR3 nucleotide sequence: TGTGCCACCAGTGGGGGGGGTCAAGGGTACGACTATGGCTACACCTTC. It is translated as CATSGGGQGYDYGYTF.

The chain carries TRBV6-1 and TRBJ1-2; D is ambiguous. CDR3 size: 10 residues. The V and J ends lost 2 bases and 8 bases respectively, with 3 bases between them. CDR1 and CDR2 from the germline V gene are MNHNS and SASEGT. In DNA form, the CDR3 reads TGTGCCAGCAGTGAACCGGGCTACACCTTC. Translation: CASSEPGYTF.

The chain employs TRBV10-3 and TRBJ2-3, with unresolved D. The germline V gene has CDR1 ENHRY and CDR2 SYGVKD. V lost 4 bases and J 4 bases, leaving 3 bases between the germline ends. The CDR3 length is 11 residues. The DNA of the CDR3 is TGTGCCATCAGTGGCGCAGATACGCAGTATTTT. This gives the protein CAISGADTQYF.

The chain carries TRBV7-2 and TRBJ1-6, with 9 bases aligning to TRBD1. Germline V CDR1 and CDR2: SGHTA, FQGNSA. CDR3 length: 16 amino acids. V lost 5 bases to trimming and J lost 9 bases; unmatched junction nucleotides: 11. The chain's CDR3 is CASSKYPGQGSSPLHF. CDR3 nucleotide sequence: TGTGCCAGCAGCAAATACCCGGGACAGGGATCTTCACCCCTCCACTTT.

V and J are TRBV27 and TRBJ1-5; 7 bases line up with TRBD1. V lost 0 bases, J lost 5 bases, and 16 bases stayed unmatched. In germline, CDR1 is MNHEY, CDR2 SMNVEV (reference sequence). This CDR3 is built from 19 residues. The CDR3 here is CASSLSYLMTGKGHQPQHF. In nucleotides, the CDR3 is TGTGCCAGCAGTTTATCATATCTGATGACAGGGAAGGGGCATCAGCCCCAGCATTTT.

This clone was recorded a few times. The gene calls are TRBV18 and TRBJ1-6; TRBD1 agrees at 9 bases. This CDR3 has 15 residues. CDR1 and CDR2 (germline): KGHSH, LQKENI. V lost 5 bases and J lost 9; bases outside the gene matches: 8. In DNA form, the CDR3 reads TGTGCCAGCTCAACGGAGACAGGGGGAGTTTCACCCCTCCACTTT. It translates to CASSTETGGVSPLHF. The complete variable domain, with remaining parts taken from reference TRBV18 and TRBJ1-6, reads NAGVMQNPRHLVRRRGQEARLRCSPMKGHSHVYWYRQLPEEGLKFMVYLQKENIIDESGMPKERFSAEFPKEGPSILRIQQVVRGDSAAYFCASSTETGGVSPLHFGNGTRLTVT.

This chain joins TRBV5-4 and TRBJ2-1; TRBD2 agrees at 10 bases. The V segment lost 2 bases and the J segment 8 bases; nucleotides outside the gene matches: 7. Per the germline V gene, CDR1 is SGHNT and CDR2 is YYREEE (reference sequence). The CDR3 has 15 amino acids. CDR3 nucleotide sequence: TGTGCCAGCAGCTTTGTAGCGGGGGGTGTCGATGAGCAGTTCTTC. It encodes CASSFVAGGVDEQFF. The whole variable domain, filled in from reference TRBV5-4 and TRBJ2-1, reads ETGVTQSPTHLIKTRGQQVTLRCSSQSGHNTVSWYQQALGQGPQFIFQYYREEENGRGNFPPRFSGLQFPNYSSELNVNALELDDSALYLCASSFVAGGVDEQFFGPGTRLTVL.

This clone was recorded only once. The chain is built from TRBV3-1 (or the pseudogene TRBV3-2) and TRBJ1-1; D uncertain. This CDR3 is built from 12 residues. CDR1 and CDR2 from the germline V gene are LGHDT and YNNKEL (reference sequence). V was trimmed by 1 base and J by 7 bases, leaving 7 bases between them. The CDR3 nucleotides are TGTGCCAGCAGCCAAGGCGTGAGTGAAGCTTTCTTT. This encodes CASSQGVSEAFF.

This clone showed up just a few times. V and J are TRBV7-9 and TRBJ2-1; TRBD1 matches 7 bases. V dropped 7 bases and J dropped 5; count of bases not matched to a gene: 14. CDR1 is SEHNR, CDR2 FQNEAQ, per germline (reference sequence). The CDR3 runs to 16 residues. The CDR3 nucleotides are TGTGCCAGCACCCCACGAACAGGGGTAAAAAACAATGAGCAGTTCTTC. It yields the protein CASTPRTGVKNNEQFF.

This rearrangement joins TRBV18 to TRBJ1-1; 7 bases line up with TRBD1. The V gene's germline CDR1 is KGHSH and CDR2 LQKENI. The length of the CDR3 is 15 residues. The junction had 11 bases not matched to a gene; V was cut back by 6 bases and J by 4 bases. The CDR3 DNA sequence: TGTGCCAGCTCGGCTCAGGGGGGTCGGGGCACTGAAGCTTTCTTT. The encoded protein is CASSAQGGRGTEAFF.

The J gene is TRBJ2-1, the V gene TRBV9; possibly TRBD1 for D (6 bases). V was cut by 0 bases and J by 2 bases, with 9 bases left in between. The CDR3 is 15 amino acids. The germline V gene has CDR1 SGDLS and CDR2 YYNGEE. This chain's CDR3 is CASSVAPGAYNEQFF. In DNA, the CDR3 is TGTGCCAGCAGCGTAGCTCCAGGGGCCTACAATGAGCAGTTCTTC.

The gene calls are TRBV28 and TRBJ2-7; 9 bases are shared with TRBD1. The ends lost 3 bases at V and 3 bases at J; junction bases unmatched: 6. Per germline, CDR1 MDHEN and CDR2 SYDVKM. The CDR3 is 15 amino acids. CDR3 in amino acids: CASSFPADRGYEQYF. DNA of the CDR3: TGTGCCAGCAGTTTCCCCGCGGACAGGGGCTACGAGCAGTACTTC.

The V call is TRBV2, the J call TRBJ1-5; 7 nucleotides align to TRBD1. This CDR3 contains 17 residues. V shed 6 bases, J shed 1 base, and the junction held 12 bases outside the gene matches. Germline CDR1 SNHLY, CDR2 FYNNEI. CDR3 in DNA: TGTGCCAGCAGACCCATCACAGGGGATAGGAGCAATCAGCCCCAGCATTTT. Protein: CASRPITGDRSNQPQHF.

The chain couples TRBV2 to TRBJ2-7; 9 nucleotides line up with TRBD1. Germline V gene sequence: CDR1 SNHLY, CDR2 FYNNEI. This CDR3 is built from 14 residues. V trimming: 6 bases; J trimming: 4 bases; junction bases outside the gene matches: 7. The CDR3 region is CASRPTGGGYEQYF. DNA of the CDR3: TGTGCCAGCAGGCCCACAGGGGGCGGTTACGAGCAGTACTTC. The full variable domain, with the rest looked up from reference TRBV2 and TRBJ2-7, is EPEVTQTPSHQVTQMGQEVILRCVPISNHLYFYWYRQILGQKVEFLVSFYNNEISEKSEIFDDQFSVERPDGSNFTLKIRSTKLEDSAMYFCASRPTGGGYEQYFGPGTRLTVT.

This clone was recorded only once. The chain links TRBV5-1 to TRBJ2-2; a possible D gene is TRBD1 (6 bases). Germline CDR1 SGHRS, CDR2 YFSETQ. V lost 4 bases, J lost 1 base, and 14 bases lay in between. The CDR3 is 16 residues long. CDR3 in amino acids: CASSGNRVENTGELFF. The CDR3 DNA is TGCGCCAGCAGCGGGAACAGGGTGGAGAACACCGGGGAGCTGTTTTTT.

The gene calls are TRBV11-2 and TRBJ2-7; 10 bases fit TRBD1. CDR3 length: 15 amino acids. Germline assignment: CDR1 SGHAT and CDR2 FQNNGV. V lost 3 bases, J lost 3 bases, and 5 bases stayed unmatched. The CDR3 sequence is CASSFRDRGHYEQYF. For the CDR3, the DNA is TGTGCCAGCAGCTTCCGGGACAGGGGTCACTACGAGCAGTACTTC.

The gene calls are TRBV18 and TRBJ1-1, with 11 bases that match TRBD1. Germline V gene data show CDR1 as KGHSH and CDR2 as LQKENI. This CDR3 has 16 amino acids. V lost 4 bases, J lost 3 bases, and 7 bases stayed unmatched. The CDR3 reads CASSRGTGGRDTEAFF. CDR3 DNA sequence: TGTGCCAGCTCACGGGGGACAGGGGGTCGAGACACTGAAGCTTTCTTT.

The J gene is TRBJ1-4, the V gene TRBV11-3; D is possibly TRBD1 (5 bases). Trimming stripped 5 bases from V and 4 bases from J, with 11 bases between. Per germline, CDR1 SGHNT and CDR2 YENEEA. The CDR3 is 14 residues long. The CDR3 sequence is CASSAGTLNEKLFF. For the CDR3, the DNA is TGTGCCAGCAGCGCGGGGACTCTTAATGAAAAACTGTTTTTT.

This chain joins TRBV30 and TRBJ2-6; D is uncertain. The CDR3 has 14 amino acids. With 2 bases removed from V and 4 bases from J, the gap between germline ends came to 9 bases. The germline gives CDR1 GTSNPN, CDR2 SVGIG (reference sequence). The CDR3 here is CAWSKELGANVLTF. DNA of the CDR3: TGTGCCTGGAGTAAGGAGCTCGGGGCCAACGTCCTGACTTTC.

The V call is TRBV19, the J call TRBJ2-4; TRBD1 matches at 8 bases. Germline assignment: CDR1 LNHDA and CDR2 SQIVND (reference sequence). This CDR3 contains 15 residues. With 5 bases clipped from V and 7 bases from J, the junction kept 10 bases outside the gene matches. Here the CDR3 reads CASSFAGTGRNIQYF. The CDR3 DNA follows: TGTGCCAGTAGTTTTGCCGGGACAGGAAGGAACATTCAGTACTTC. The full variable domain, rest sourced from reference TRBV19 and TRBJ2-4, is DGGITQSPKYLFRKEGQNVTLSCEQNLNHDAMYWYRQDPGQGLRLIYYSQIVNDFQKGDIAEGYSVSREKKESFPLTVTSAQKNPTAFYLCASSFAGTGRNIQYFGAGTRLSVL.

The chain links TRBV5-4 to TRBJ2-7; TRBD1 agrees at 7 bases. V was clipped by 2 bases and J by 5 bases; unmatched bases: 4. Germline V gene sequence: CDR1 SGHNT, CDR2 YYREEE (reference sequence). The CDR3 sequence is 13 residues long. The CDR3 coding sequence is TGTGCCAGCAGCTTCACAGGGGTCAACGAGCAGTACTTC. This gives the protein CASSFTGVNEQYF.

In its sample, this clone was seen a few times. The V and J genes are TRBV30 and TRBJ1-5, with D possibly matching TRBD1 (6 bases). There are 14 residues in the CDR3. Germline V gives CDR1 GTSNPN, CDR2 SVGIG (reference sequence). V gave up 3 bases and J gave up 3 bases, with 12 bases separating them. DNA of the CDR3: TGTGCCTGGAGCCAGGGGTTAACCAATCAGCCCCAGCATTTT. It specifies CAWSQGLTNQPQHF.

The V gene is TRBV29-1, the J gene TRBJ2-7; 7 bases line up with TRBD1. Germline CDR1 SQVTM, CDR2 ANQGSEA. V lost 6 bases, J lost 8 bases, and 10 bases stayed unmatched. CDR3 size: 12 residues. This CDR3 reads CSVAGTADKQYF. For the CDR3, the DNA is TGCAGCGTCGCTGGGACAGCCGATAAGCAGTACTTC.